This is a list of T cell receptor beta chains from one sample in a study of cytomegalovirus exposure and HLA in healthy donors. Sequenced by immunoSEQ multiplex PCR; TCRdb stores in-frame clones only, minus some. The table includes over 110,000 clones, roughly 80% detected once. Material for sequencing was PBMCs. The receptor set was obtained from a woman in her 50s in good health and CMV-seropositive. CDR3s include the opening cysteine and the closing phenylalanine or tryptophan. D genes are given only for firm matches.

d_call	v_call	j_call	cdr3_aa	cdr3_nt
NA	TRBV6-5	TRBJ1-2	CASSYTSGYGYTF	TGTGCCAGCAGTTACACTTCCGGGTACGGCTACACCTTC
NA	TRBV5-1	TRBJ2-5	CASNRGTQETQYF	TGCGCCAGCAATAGGGGGACCCAAGAGACCCAGTACTTC
TRBD1	TRBV5-5	TRBJ1-4	CASTKTGGREKLFF	TGTGCCAGCACCAAGACAGGGGGTCGAGAAAAACTGTTTTTT
NA	TRBV7-9	TRBJ2-7	CASSSLNKDLTYEQYF	TGTGCCAGCAGCTCCCTTAATAAAGACTTAACCTACGAGCAGTACTTC
NA	TRBV9	TRBJ1-1	CASSVDLRGGTEAFF	TGTGCCAGCAGCGTAGATTTAAGGGGGGGGACTGAAGCTTTCTTT
NA	TRBV7-9	TRBJ1-1	CASSPSQGYDTEAFF	TGTGCCAGCAGCCCCTCCCAGGGTTACGACACTGAAGCTTTCTTT
TRBD1	TRBV27	TRBJ1-1	CASSRPTGGEAFF	TGTGCCAGCAGCCGACCGACAGGGGGTGAAGCTTTCTTT
TRBD2	TRBV27	TRBJ2-1	CASSLEASGGAYNEQFF	TGTGCCAGCAGTTTAGAGGCTAGCGGGGGGGCCTACAATGAGCAGTTCTTC
NA	TRBV4-3	TRBJ2-7	CASSQDLMAGQYF	TGCGCCAGCAGCCAAGATCTAATGGCAGGGCAGTACTTC
TRBD1	TRBV6-5	TRBJ1-2	CASSYSGTGFYGYTF	TGTGCCAGCAGTTATTCTGGGACAGGGTTTTATGGCTACACCTTC
NA	TRBV6-5	TRBJ1-4	CASSYGQSNEKLFF	TGTGCCAGCAGCTACGGACAGAGTAATGAAAAACTGTTTTTT
NA	TRBV19	TRBJ2-3	CATGRGASSTDTQYF	TGTGCCACCGGACGTGGGGCCTCTAGCACAGATACGCAGTATTTT
TRBD2	TRBV23-1	TRBJ2-5	CASSPPTGTSGAQETQYF	TGCGCCAGCAGTCCCCCAACCGGGACTAGCGGGGCTCAAGAGACCCAGTACTTC
NA	TRBV2	TRBJ1-6	CASKYTPNSDSPLHF	TGTGCCAGCAAGTATACTCCAAACTCGGATTCACCCCTCCACTTT
NA	TRBV5-1	TRBJ2-5	CASSPELSIGTQETQYF	TGCGCCAGCAGCCCGGAACTGTCTATCGGGACTCAAGAGACCCAGTACTTC
NA	TRBV21-1	TRBJ2-7	CASSRQQGAYEQYF	TGTGCCAGCAGCCGCCAACAGGGGGCCTACGAGCAGTACTTC
NA	TRBV10-3	TRBJ2-3	CAISGGWSTDTQYF	TGTGCCATCAGTGGAGGGTGGAGCACAGATACGCAGTATTTT